Here is one T cell receptor (beta chain) with its context. The sample is drawn from a study of blood T cell repertoires in COVID-19. About the research overall: Researchers got acute and convalescent COVID-19 samples from the United States, Italy and Spain. In each case, the material was cDNA or gDNA derived from T cells, B-cell-depleted T cells, or PBMCs.

Seattle enrolled patients during active infection and tracked them longitudinally. In the authors' methods: By means of reference gene primer amplification, nucleated cell counts were estimated. Sequencing was performed with immunoSEQ multiplex PCR; in TCRdb, only in-frame clones are kept and a portion is missing. V, J and clone size were drawn from that table, and D and trimming were deduced from the DNA. The sample lists more than 150,000 clones, approximately 86% seen once, with roughly 0.53% in the top ten. Germline CDR1 MNHEY, CDR2 SVGAGI. Trimming stripped 5 bases from V and 11 bases from J, with 19 bases between. The CDR3 has 15 residues.

The clonotype comes from a man between 60 and 70 years old with COVID-19, enrolled during active disease. Sample: peripheral blood. This chain uses TRBV6-5 with TRBJ1-6; D is undetermined. CDR3 DNA sequence: TGTGCCAGCAGTCCCCTGGGCCCCTCCGATACACCCCTCCACTTT. This translates into CASSPLGPSDTPLHF.